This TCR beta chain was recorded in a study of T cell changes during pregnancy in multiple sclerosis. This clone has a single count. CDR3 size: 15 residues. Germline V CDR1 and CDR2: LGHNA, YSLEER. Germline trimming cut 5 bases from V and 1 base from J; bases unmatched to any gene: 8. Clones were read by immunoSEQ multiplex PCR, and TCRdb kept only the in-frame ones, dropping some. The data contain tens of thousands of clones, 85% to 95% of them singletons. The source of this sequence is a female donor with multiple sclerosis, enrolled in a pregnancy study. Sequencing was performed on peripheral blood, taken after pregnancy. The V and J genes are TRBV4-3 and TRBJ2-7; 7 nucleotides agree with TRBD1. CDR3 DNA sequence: TGCGCCAGCAGCTGGACAGGAAAAACGTCCTACGAGCAGTACTTC. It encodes CASSWTGKTSYEQYF.